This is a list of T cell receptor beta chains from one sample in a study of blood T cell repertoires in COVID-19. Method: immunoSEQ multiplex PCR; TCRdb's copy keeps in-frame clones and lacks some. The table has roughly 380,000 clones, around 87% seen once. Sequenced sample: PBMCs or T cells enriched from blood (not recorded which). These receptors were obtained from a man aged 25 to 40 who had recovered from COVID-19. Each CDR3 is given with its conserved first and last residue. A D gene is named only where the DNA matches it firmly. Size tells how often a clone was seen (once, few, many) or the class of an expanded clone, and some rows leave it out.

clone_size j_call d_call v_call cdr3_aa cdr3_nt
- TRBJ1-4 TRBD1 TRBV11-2 CASSLWGDRESEKLFF TGTGCCAGCAGCTTATGGGGTGACAGGGAATCCGAAAAACTGTTTTTT
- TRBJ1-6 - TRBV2 CASVRESSYNSPLHF TGTGCCAGCGTACGGGAGAGCTCCTATAATTCACCCCTCCACTTT
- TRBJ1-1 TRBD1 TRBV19 CASSGQGFEAFF TGTGCCAGTTCCGGACAGGGGTTTGAAGCTTTCTTT
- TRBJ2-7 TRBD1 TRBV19 CASIPTGTGSDEQYF TGTGCCAGTATCCCAACCGGGACAGGGTCTGACGAGCAGTACTTC
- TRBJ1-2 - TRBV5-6 CASSLGGRYGYTF TGTGCCAGCAGCTTGGGCGGGCGCTATGGCTACACCTTC
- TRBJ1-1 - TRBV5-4 CASRPAGRDTEAFF TGTGCCAGCAGACCGGCAGGGAGGGACACTGAAGCTTTCTTT
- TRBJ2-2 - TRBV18 CASSESTGELFF TGTGCCAGCTCAGAGAGCACCGGGGAGCTGTTTTTT
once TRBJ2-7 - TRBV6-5 CASSRGYEQYF TGTGCCAGCAGTCGAGGGTACGAGCAGTACTTC
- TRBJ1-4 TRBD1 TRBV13 CASSLAQGDEKLFF TGTGCCAGCAGCTTGGCACAGGGGGATGAAAAACTGTTTTTT
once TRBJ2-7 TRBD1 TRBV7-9 CASSPRDRLVNEQYF TGTGCCAGCAGCCCCCGGGACAGGCTCGTAAACGAGCAGTACTTC
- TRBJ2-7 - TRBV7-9 CASSHRDRYEQYF TGTGCCAGCAGCCACCGGGATCGTTACGAGCAGTACTTC
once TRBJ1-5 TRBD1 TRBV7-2 CASSLEGAYSNQPQHF TGTGCCAGCAGCTTAGAGGGGGCGTATAGCAATCAGCCCCAGCATTTT
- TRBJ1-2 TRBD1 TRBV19 CASSFNPGGSYGYTF TGTGCCAGTAGTTTCAATCCAGGGGGAAGCTATGGCTACACCTTC
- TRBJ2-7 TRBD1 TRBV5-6 CASRAGTGGYEQYF TGTGCCAGCAGGGCCGGGACAGGGGGCTACGAGCAGTACTTC
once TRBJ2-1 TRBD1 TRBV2 CATDRKSNEQFF TGTGCCACGGACAGGAAGAGCAATGAGCAGTTCTTC
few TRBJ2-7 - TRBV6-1 CASSEGGGPIYEQYF TGTGCCAGCAGTGAAGGCGGAGGGCCAATCTACGAGCAGTACTTC
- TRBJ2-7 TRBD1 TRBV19 CASSRTGTYEQYF TGTGCCAGTAGTAGGACAGGGACCTACGAGCAGTACTTC
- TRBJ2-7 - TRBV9 CASSVAGSGDYEQYF TGTGCCAGCAGCGTAGCTGGGTCGGGGGACTACGAGCAGTACTTC